The text below deals with one T cell receptor beta chain. Its antigen target is currently unknown. Per-base qualities were not stored, and no clone one base away is much larger. The sample's time point label, decoded: naive CD8 control sorted from an acute-time-point sample. Enrolled in the Montreal Hepatitis C Cohort (HEPCO) in Canada, the donors were people who inject drugs, and these donors were followed every 3 months. A positive HCV RNA or antibody test that followed a negative test within the previous 24 weeks was the definition used for acute primary HCV infection. Cells were surface stained with CD3, CD8 and CD45RO antibodies, and an aqua fixable dye was used to exclude dead cells. The cohort also had several subjects who developed chronic infection, defined as being HCV RNA positive at 24 weeks. From thawed, previously cryostored peripheral blood mononuclear cells, CD8+ T cells were purified through negative selection performed by means of the MACS CD8+ T cell Isolation Kit. A BD FACSAria II cell sorter was used to sort the cells.

These data originate in a study of CD8 T cells in acute hepatitis C reinfection (dated by TCRdb to the early 2020s). Describing the broader study: The TCRbeta repertoire of CD8+ T cells specific for the HCV NS3-1073 epitope was profiled during acute infection and after viral clearance. Paired acute and follow-up samples were contributed by four spontaneous resolvers.

Genomic DNA was extracted from FACS-sorted cells, and TCRbeta chains were sequenced through the commercial immunoSEQ service. On the study's bioinformatics: Repertoire data were analyzed with ImmunoSEQ Analyzer software v3.0 and R v3.5.1. Only productive rearrangements were analyzed, because any sequences with stop codons or out-of-frame rearrangements were filtered out. The sequencing provider supplied the Simpson diversity, Shannon entropy, CDR3 length and nucleotide addition metrics. Clonotypes were categorized by frequency as dominant, sub-dominant, low or lowest abundance, and clonotypes below 0.1% were excluded from most analyses. A CDR3 amino acid clonotype was designated public if detected in at least two subjects at a cumulative frequency of at least 0.5%. The immuneACCESS repertoire file appears here via TCRdb, limited to in-frame rearrangements. These files lack a portion of the clones; in checked studies, under half of the deficit traces to unresolved V genes, and the cause of the others is not known. That table supplies the V and J calls and clone size; D and trimming were determined from the DNA. This sample is represented by some 38,000 clones; around nine tenths of them were singletons. Less than 0.6% of the sample comes from the top ten.

What the authors observed across the whole study: Follow-up repertoires were not available for chronically infected subjects, because NS3-1073 specific cells were too rare to be sorted. TRBV04 and TRBV06 gene families were preferentially used in all groups, and this usage was not explained by overrepresentation in the naive pool. The NS3-1073 specific repertoires were highly diverse, and diversity did not differ significantly among acute resolver, follow-up resolver and acute chronic samples. Because bulk sequencing was performed on the TCRbeta chain only, alphabeta pairing of public clonotypes could not be determined. Around 12 public clonotypes were identified irrespective of outcome, and one of the public clonotypes used V04-02/J02-02. CDR3 sequences shared with other epitopes were rarely observed, and exact matching may have been limited by differing sequencing approaches.

At the junction V is shortened by 4 bases and J by 2 bases; bases outside the gene matches: 4. The CDR3 numbers 15 residues from cysteine through phenylalanine. Only the CDR3 DNA stays, 45 bases, in frame from base 1. CDR1 is given as LNHDA and CDR2 as SQIVND, both from the germline V gene (reference sequence). Sequences were obtained from naive CD8+ T cells from PBMCs. This specimen's cell subset or site label, per the study, means: sorted total naive CD45RO-negative CD8+ T cells. The rearranged chain carries TRBV19 and TRBJ2-1; 8 of the junction bases match TRBD2. The origin of this receptor is a man aged 25 to 45 with chronic hepatitis C. The sequenced DNA is TGTGCCAGTAGTAGCAGCGGGAGTACCTACAATGAGCAGTTCTTC. It codes for CASSSSGSTYNEQFF.